The clone carrying this T cell receptor beta chain was detected once. This specimen comes from a study of preoperative IRX-2 immunotherapy in early breast cancer. Sample treatment: preoperative locoregional IRX-2 cytokine immunotherapy. Samples came from a phase Ib trial of preoperative locoregional IRX-2 cytokine immunotherapy. Germline CDR1 and CDR2: MNHGY and SAAAGT. The CDR3 totals 12 residues. V lost 10 bases, J lost 4 bases, and 13 bases lay in between. The table came from immunoSEQ multiplex PCR; TCRdb's copy has only in-frame clones and leaves some out. Among approximately 96,000 clones listed, about nine tenths were seen once.

The receptor was derived from a human donor with breast cancer. The starting material was tumor tissue, obtained after IRX-2 immunotherapy. This chain uses TRBV6-8 with TRBJ2-5; perhaps TRBD1 as D (6 bases). The CDR3 DNA follows: TGTGCCACAAACAGGGTAGGAGAGACCCAGTACTTC. Residues: CATNRVGETQYF.